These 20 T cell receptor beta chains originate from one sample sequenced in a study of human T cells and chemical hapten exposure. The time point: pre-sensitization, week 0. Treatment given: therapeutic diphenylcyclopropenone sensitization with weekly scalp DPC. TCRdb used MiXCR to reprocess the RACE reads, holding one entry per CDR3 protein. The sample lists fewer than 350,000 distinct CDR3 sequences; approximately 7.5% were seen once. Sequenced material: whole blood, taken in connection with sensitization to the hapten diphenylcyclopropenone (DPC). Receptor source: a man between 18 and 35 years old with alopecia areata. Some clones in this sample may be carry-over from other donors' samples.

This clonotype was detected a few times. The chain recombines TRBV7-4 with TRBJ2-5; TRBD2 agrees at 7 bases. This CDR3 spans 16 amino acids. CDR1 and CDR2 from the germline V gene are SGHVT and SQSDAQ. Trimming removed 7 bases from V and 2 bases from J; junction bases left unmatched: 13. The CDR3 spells CASNPFLAGGQETQYF. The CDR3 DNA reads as TGTGCCAGCAACCCATTTTTAGCGGGCGGACAAGAGACCCAGTACTTC. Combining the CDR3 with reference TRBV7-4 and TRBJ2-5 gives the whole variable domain GAGVSQSPRYKVAKRGRDVALRCDSISGHVTLYWYRQTLGQGSEVLTYSQSDAQRDKSGRPSGRFSAERPERSVSTLKIQRTEQGDSAVYLCASNPFLAGGQETQYFGPGTRLLVL.

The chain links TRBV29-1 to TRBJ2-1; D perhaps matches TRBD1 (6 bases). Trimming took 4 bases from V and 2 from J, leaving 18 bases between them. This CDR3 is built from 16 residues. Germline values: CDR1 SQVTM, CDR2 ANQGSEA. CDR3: CSVALSRGLAYNEQFF. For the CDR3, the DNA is TGCAGCGTTGCCCTATCCAGGGGCCTAGCCTACAATGAGCAGTTCTTC.

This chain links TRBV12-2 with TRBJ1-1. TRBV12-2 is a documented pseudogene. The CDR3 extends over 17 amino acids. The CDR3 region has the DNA TGTGCAAGTCGCCCAGGAAGGGGGTGGGAGGGCAGCACTGAAGCTTTCTTT. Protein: CASRPGRGWEGSTEAFF.

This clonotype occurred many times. The CDR3 here is CASSKSTGTAYEQYF. CDR3 DNA sequence: TGTGCCAGCAGTAAATCTACCGGGACAGCCTACGAGCAGTACTTC. V is TRBV14 and J is TRBJ2-7; 7 bases align to TRBD1. The CDR3 consists of 15 residues. J was trimmed by 2 bases and V by 6 bases; bases with no gene match: 10. Germline V gene data show CDR1 as SGHDN and CDR2 as FVKESK.

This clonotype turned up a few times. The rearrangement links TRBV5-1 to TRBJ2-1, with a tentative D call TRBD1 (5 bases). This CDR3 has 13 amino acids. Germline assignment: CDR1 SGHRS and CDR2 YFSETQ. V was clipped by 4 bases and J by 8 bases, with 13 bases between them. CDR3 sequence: CASSPRVIYEQFF. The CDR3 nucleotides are TGCGCCAGCAGCCCCAGGGTTATCTATGAGCAGTTCTTC.

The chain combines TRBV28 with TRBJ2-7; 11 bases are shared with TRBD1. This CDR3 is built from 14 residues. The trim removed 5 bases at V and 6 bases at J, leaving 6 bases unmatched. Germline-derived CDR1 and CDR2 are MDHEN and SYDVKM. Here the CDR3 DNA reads TGTGCCAGCAGTCCTCGGACAGGGGGCGCCGAGCAGTACGTC. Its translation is CASSPRTGGAEQYV.

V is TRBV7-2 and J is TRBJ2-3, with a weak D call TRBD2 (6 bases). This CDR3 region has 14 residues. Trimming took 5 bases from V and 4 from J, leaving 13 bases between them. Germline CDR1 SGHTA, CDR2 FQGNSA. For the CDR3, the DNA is TGTGCCAGCAGCCCGAGGGACTTTTCAGATACGCAGTATTTT. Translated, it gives CASSPRDFSDTQYF.

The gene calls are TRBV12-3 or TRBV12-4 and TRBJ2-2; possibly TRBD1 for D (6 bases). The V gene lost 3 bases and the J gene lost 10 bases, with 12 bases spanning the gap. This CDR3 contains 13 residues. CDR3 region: CASSFNRVQELFF. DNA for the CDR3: TGTGCCAGCAGTTTCAACAGGGTACAGGAGCTGTTTTTT.

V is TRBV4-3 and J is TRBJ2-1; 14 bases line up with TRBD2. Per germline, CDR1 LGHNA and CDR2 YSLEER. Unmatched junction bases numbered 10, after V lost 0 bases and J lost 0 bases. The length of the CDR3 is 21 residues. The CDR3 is CASSQEAGTSGGLTSYNEQFF. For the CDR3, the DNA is TGCGCCAGCAGCCAAGAAGCGGGGACTAGCGGGGGCTTGACCTCCTACAATGAGCAGTTCTTC.

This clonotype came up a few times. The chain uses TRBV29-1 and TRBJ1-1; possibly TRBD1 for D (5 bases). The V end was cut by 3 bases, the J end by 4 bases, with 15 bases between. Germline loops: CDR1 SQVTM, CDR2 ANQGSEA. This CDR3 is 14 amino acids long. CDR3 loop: CSVDTGRVSTEAFF. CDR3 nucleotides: TGCAGCGTTGACACAGGTAGAGTTTCCACTGAAGCTTTCTTT.

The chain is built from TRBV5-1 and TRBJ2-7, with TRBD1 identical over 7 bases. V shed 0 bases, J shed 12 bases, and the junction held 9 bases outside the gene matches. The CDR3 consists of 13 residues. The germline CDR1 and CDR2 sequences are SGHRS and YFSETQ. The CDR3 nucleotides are TGCGCCAGCAGCTTGGAAGGGACAGTACCGCGGTACTTC. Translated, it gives CASSLEGTVPRYF.

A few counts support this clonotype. The chain's CDR3 is CASSSPPRMNTEAFF. The CDR3 DNA follows: TGTGCCAGCAGCTCACCGCCACGCATGAACACTGAAGCTTTCTTT. The V gene is TRBV7-9, the J gene TRBJ1-1; D gene ambiguous. Trimming stripped 4 bases from V and 0 bases from J, with 12 bases between. Per the germline V gene, CDR1 is SEHNR and CDR2 is FQNEAQ (reference sequence). The CDR3 spans 15 residues.

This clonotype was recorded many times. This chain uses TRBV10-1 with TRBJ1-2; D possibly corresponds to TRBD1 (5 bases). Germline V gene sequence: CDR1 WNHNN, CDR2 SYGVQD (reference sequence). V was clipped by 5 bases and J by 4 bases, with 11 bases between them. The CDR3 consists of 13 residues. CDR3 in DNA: TGCGCCAGCAGTTTGGACATGAGCTATGGCTACACCTTC. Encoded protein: CASSLDMSYGYTF.

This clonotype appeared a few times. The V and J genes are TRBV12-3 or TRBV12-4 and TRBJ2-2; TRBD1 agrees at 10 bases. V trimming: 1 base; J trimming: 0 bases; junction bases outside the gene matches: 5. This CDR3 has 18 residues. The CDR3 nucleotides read TGTGCCAGCAGTTTAGGCGGGACAGGGGACGCGAACACCGGGGAGCTGTTTTTT. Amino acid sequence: CASSLGGTGDANTGELFF.

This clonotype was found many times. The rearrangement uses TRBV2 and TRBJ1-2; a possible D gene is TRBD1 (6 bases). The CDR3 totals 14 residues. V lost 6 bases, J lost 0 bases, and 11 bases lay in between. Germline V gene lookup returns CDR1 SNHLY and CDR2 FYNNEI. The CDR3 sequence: CASREGGANYGYTF. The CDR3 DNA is TGTGCCAGCAGGGAGGGGGGAGCTAACTATGGCTACACCTTC.

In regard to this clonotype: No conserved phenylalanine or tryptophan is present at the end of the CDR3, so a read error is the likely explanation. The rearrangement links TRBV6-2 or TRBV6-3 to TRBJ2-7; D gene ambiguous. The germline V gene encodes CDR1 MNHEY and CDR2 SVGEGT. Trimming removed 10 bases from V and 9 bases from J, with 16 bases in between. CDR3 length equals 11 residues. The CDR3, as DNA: TGTGCCACCACCCTACCCCCTGGGCAGTACTCC. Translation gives CATTLPPGQYS.

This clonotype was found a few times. CDR3 nucleotides: TGTGCCAGCAGTTTACCCGACAGTTTTTCCTATGGCTACACCTTC. Translating gives CASSLPDSFSYGYTF. The V call is TRBV28, the J call TRBJ1-2; perhaps TRBD1 as D (5 bases). Germline CDR1 MDHEN, CDR2 SYDVKM. Trimming took 2 bases from V and 4 from J, leaving 14 bases between them. CDR3 length: 15 amino acids.

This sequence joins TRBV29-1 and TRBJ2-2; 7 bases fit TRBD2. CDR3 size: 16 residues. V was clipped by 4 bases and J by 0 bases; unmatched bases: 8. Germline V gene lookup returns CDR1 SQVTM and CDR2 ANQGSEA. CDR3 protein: CSVVAGESANTGELFF. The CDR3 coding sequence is TGCAGCGTTGTGGCGGGGGAGTCCGCGAACACCGGGGAGCTGTTTTTT.

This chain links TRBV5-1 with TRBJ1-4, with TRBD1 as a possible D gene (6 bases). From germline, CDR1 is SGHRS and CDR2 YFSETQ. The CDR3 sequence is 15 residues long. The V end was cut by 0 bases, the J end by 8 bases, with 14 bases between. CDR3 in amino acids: CASSLVSGEYEKLFF. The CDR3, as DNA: TGCGCCAGCAGCTTGGTTTCAGGGGAGTACGAAAAACTGTTTTTT.

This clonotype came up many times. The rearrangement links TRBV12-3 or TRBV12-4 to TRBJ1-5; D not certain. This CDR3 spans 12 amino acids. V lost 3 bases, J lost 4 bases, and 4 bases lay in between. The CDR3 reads CASSFENQPQHF. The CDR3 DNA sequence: TGTGCCAGCAGTTTCGAAAATCAGCCCCAGCATTTT.